A single sample gave rise to the 3 T cell receptor beta chains below, sequenced in a study of early T cells in non-severe SARS-CoV-2 infection. TCRdb reprocessed the 5' RACE reads via MiXCR and lists one record per CDR3 protein. Altogether tens of thousands of distinct CDR3 sequences are present, under 15% being singletons, with the ten largest covering about 8.3%. Sequenced sample: whole blood. The receptor set was obtained from an adult who was a healthcare worker with PCR-confirmed SARS-CoV-2 infection or an uninfected control (not recorded which).

V is TRBV15 and J is TRBJ2-7, with 7 bases lining up with TRBD1. V dropped 4 bases and J dropped 4; count of bases not matched to a gene: 10. Germline CDR1 reads LNHNV; CDR2 reads YYDKDF (reference sequence). CDR3 length: 15 amino acids. CDR3 amino acids: CATSTEAGGVYEQYF. CDR3 DNA: TGTGCCACCAGCACCGAAGCAGGGGGTGTATACGAGCAGTACTTC.

V and J are TRBV4-2 and TRBJ2-1; 15 bases line up with TRBD2. Germline CDR1 LGHNA, CDR2 YNFKEQ. The CDR3 loop spans 16 amino acids. V dropped 4 bases and J dropped 8; count of bases not matched to a gene: 6. In DNA form, the CDR3 reads TGTGCCAGCAGCCGAGGACTAGCGGGAGGGTTCGATGAGCAGTTCTTC. Translation gives CASSRGLAGGFDEQFF.

Only a few counts were recorded for this clonotype. J is TRBJ2-2 and V is TRBV27, with 9 bases lining up with TRBD2. The V gene's germline CDR1 is MNHEY and CDR2 SMNVEV (reference sequence). V shed 5 bases and J 6 bases; nucleotides not matched to a gene: 13. The CDR3 extends over 17 amino acids. CDR3 in amino acids: CASSGLAGSFNSGELFF. CDR3 nucleotides: TGTGCCAGCAGTGGCCTAGCGGGATCGTTTAATTCCGGGGAGCTGTTTTTT.